These 18 T cell receptor beta chains share one sample of origin, sequenced in a study of technical replicates of blood from several donors. Here immunoSEQ multiplex PCR was the method, and the copy in TCRdb shows in-frame clones only, minus some. The sample has 100,000 or so clones; 90% to 96% are singletons. Sequences were obtained from T cells isolated from PBMCs. The receptors here all came from a human donor in good health.

The chain has TRBV30 and TRBJ2-2; 7 positions match TRBD2. The CDR3 spans 15 residues. V lost 3 bases, J lost 4 bases, and 8 bases stayed unmatched. Germline V gene data show CDR1 as GTSNPN and CDR2 as SVGIG (reference sequence). In DNA form, the CDR3 reads TGTGCCTGGAGAGAAAGCGGGATGGGCACCGGGGAGCTGTTTTTT. As protein: CAWRESGMGTGELFF.

The chain has TRBV6-4 and TRBJ2-5; D gene unclear. CDR3 length equals 13 residues. The germline CDR1 and CDR2 sequences are MRHNA and SNTAGT. Deletions cut 3 bases from V and 7 bases from J, with 12 bases between. CDR3 DNA sequence: TGTGCCAGCAGTGAGGAACTAATGGGGACCCAGTACTTC. It yields the protein CASSEELMGTQYF.

V is TRBV5-1 and J is TRBJ1-1; a possible D gene is TRBD1 (6 bases). The V end was cut by 4 bases, the J end by 3 bases, with 16 bases between. Germline CDR1 is SGHRS and CDR2 is YFSETQ. The length of the CDR3 is 15 residues. The CDR3 DNA follows: TGCGCCAGCAGCGACTACAGGGCTTACGACACTGAAGCTTTCTTT. This encodes CASSDYRAYDTEAFF.

This chain uses TRBV19 with TRBJ1-2, with TRBD1 as a possible D gene (5 bases). The V gene's germline CDR1 is LNHDA and CDR2 SQIVND (reference sequence). The CDR3 consists of 15 residues. Trimming removed 7 bases from V and 4 bases from J, with 19 bases in between. CDR3: CASTELGRGSYGYTF. Here the CDR3 DNA reads TGTGCCAGTACCGAGCTGGGGCGCGGTAGCTATGGCTACACCTTC.

The CDR3: CASSLGTGGGTDTQYF. CDR3 DNA: TGTGCCAGCAGCTTAGGGACAGGGGGGGGAACAGATACGCAGTATTTT. This chain connects TRBV7-3 to TRBJ2-3, with 11 bases fitting TRBD1. With 2 bases clipped from V and 3 bases from J, the junction kept 4 bases outside the gene matches. Germline V lookup: CDR1 SGHTA, CDR2 FQGTGA. The CDR3 has 16 amino acids.

The rearrangement uses TRBV19 and TRBJ2-7; D unclear. The CDR3 sequence is 19 residues long. Between the trimmed V and J ends, which lost 5 bases and 4 bases, there was a span of 30 bases. CDR1 and CDR2 from the germline V gene are LNHDA and SQIVND (reference sequence). CDR3 sequence: CASSGHFISSKQTSYEQYF. The CDR3 DNA reads TGTGCCAGTAGTGGCCACTTTATTAGTAGCAAACAAACCAGTTACGAGCAGTACTTC.

The chain uses TRBV27 and TRBJ2-3, with no clear D. The germline V gene has CDR1 MNHEY and CDR2 SMNVEV (reference sequence). The CDR3 runs 20 residues. Between the trimmed V and J ends, which lost 1 base and 0 bases, there was a span of 23 bases. CDR3 amino acids: CASSLLSENVPHASTDTQYF. The CDR3 region has the DNA TGTGCCAGCAGTTTATTATCAGAAAACGTTCCTCATGCTAGCACAGATACGCAGTATTTT.

The CDR3 DNA reads TGTGCCAGCAGCAGGGCGTTAACAGGCCCCTACGAGCAGTACTTC. Translation gives CASSRALTGPYEQYF. The genes are TRBV4-2 and TRBJ2-7; tentative D call: TRBD1 (5 bases). Germline V gene data show CDR1 as LGHNA and CDR2 as YNFKEQ. Trimming stripped 5 bases from V and 2 bases from J, with 16 bases between. The length of the CDR3 is 15 residues.

The chain carries TRBV4-2 and TRBJ2-1; D might be TRBD2 (5 bases). CDR1 and CDR2 from the germline V gene are LGHNA and YNFKEQ. The length of the CDR3 is 16 residues. V lost 1 base to trimming and J lost 0 bases, with 10 bases between them. The CDR3 region is CASSQGSASSYNEQFF. The CDR3 DNA follows: TGTGCCAGCAGCCAAGGTAGCGCGAGCTCCTACAATGAGCAGTTCTTC.

The chain employs TRBV29-1 and TRBJ2-6; 7 positions agree with TRBD2. Germline assignment: CDR1 SQVTM and CDR2 ANQGSEA. V shed 6 bases, J shed 2 bases, and the junction held 1 base outside the gene matches. The CDR3 runs 13 residues. This chain's CDR3 is CSVLAAGANVLTF. The CDR3 region has the DNA TGCAGCGTCCTAGCGGCTGGGGCCAACGTCCTGACTTTC.

V is TRBV7-9 and J is TRBJ2-1; 11 bases match TRBD2. The CDR3 extends over 16 amino acids. V gave up 2 bases and J gave up 8 bases; unmatched junction bases: 8. Germline V gene sequence: CDR1 SEHNR, CDR2 FQNEAQ (reference sequence). The CDR3 nucleotides are TGTGCCAGCAGCTTATTTTTACTAGCGGGAGCCTATGAGCAGTTCTTC. Amino acid sequence: CASSLFLLAGAYEQFF.

This clone appeared once. J is TRBJ2-6 and V is TRBV25-1, with D perhaps matching TRBD1 (5 bases). Looked up from germline, CDR1 is MGHDK and CDR2 is SYGVNS. Trimming removed 2 bases at V and 2 bases at J, with 7 bases between. CDR3 size: 15 residues. The CDR3 loop reads CASSERGTGANVLTF. In nucleotides, the CDR3 is TGTGCCAGCAGTGAAAGGGGTACTGGGGCCAACGTCCTGACTTTC.

A note on this clone: Germline and junction disagree at one end, which may indicate a read error. The rearrangement joins TRBV6-6 to TRBJ1-4; 9 nucleotides align to TRBD1. The CDR3 consists of 15 residues. The germline V gene encodes CDR1 MNHNY and CDR2 SVGAGI (reference sequence). Written as DNA, the CDR3 is TGTGCCAGCAGTGACTCCGGGACAGGGTCGAAAAAACTGTTTTTT. Translated, it gives CASSDSGTGSKKLFF.

This chain joins TRBV7-7 and TRBJ2-1, with 10 bases fitting TRBD2. CDR1 and CDR2 from the germline V gene are SSHAT and FNYEAQ (reference sequence). V lost 5 bases and J lost 8; bases outside the gene matches: 6. The CDR3 runs 14 residues. The CDR3 loop reads CASSQSGLADEQFF. DNA for the CDR3: TGTGCCAGCAGCCAAAGCGGACTAGCGGATGAGCAGTTCTTC. The full variable domain, in which reference TRBV7-7 and TRBJ2-1 provide the parts outside the CDR3, is GAGVSQSPRYKVTKRGQDVTLRCDPISSHATLYWYQQALGQGPEFLTYFNYEAQPDKSGLPSDRFSAERPEGSISTLTIQRTEQRDSAMYRCASSQSGLADEQFFGPGTRLTVL.

The V and J genes are TRBV19 and TRBJ2-1, with a weak D call TRBD2 (6 bases). The germline CDR1 and CDR2 sequences are LNHDA and SQIVND (reference sequence). The V and J ends lost 5 bases and 7 bases respectively, with 6 bases between them. The CDR3 is made up of 11 amino acids. CDR3 in DNA: TGTGCCAGTAGTCGGGGGAATGAGCAGTTCTTC. Its protein product is CASSRGNEQFF.

This clone was found once. The chain recombines TRBV10-3 with TRBJ2-4, with no clear D. Germline V gene sequence: CDR1 ENHRY, CDR2 SYGVKD. V lost 2 bases to trimming and J lost 9 bases, with 11 bases between them. This CDR3 spans 13 amino acids. In DNA, the CDR3 is TGTGCCATCAGTGAGACTGTTGGTGGCATTCAGTACTTC. Its translation is CAISETVGGIQYF.

The gene calls are TRBV7-3 and TRBJ2-1; D might be TRBD2 (5 bases). The CDR3 has 14 amino acids. CDR1 is SGHTA and CDR2 is FQGTGA in the germline V gene. Trimming removed 0 bases at V and 9 bases at J, with 12 bases between. CDR3 protein: CASSLTVRGGEQFF. Here the CDR3 DNA reads TGTGCCAGCAGCTTAACGGTTCGGGGTGGTGAGCAGTTCTTC.

The chain couples TRBV19 to TRBJ1-1; maybe TRBD1 (5 bases). V lost 5 bases to trimming and J lost 0 bases, with 7 bases between them. The CDR3 spans 13 residues. Germline loops: CDR1 LNHDA, CDR2 SQIVND (reference sequence). DNA of the CDR3: TGTGCCAGTAGTCGGGGGGTGAACACTGAAGCTTTCTTT. It codes for CASSRGVNTEAFF.